The clone carrying this T cell receptor (beta chain) was seen many times. Its antigen is unidentified. The data are from a study of human T cells and chemical hapten exposure. Points from the study as a whole: DPC sensitization did not alter TCRs above 1 in 1000 frequency.

Trimming took off 6 bases at V and 0 bases at J, with 11 bases between the two ends. The CDR3 contains 14 residues. TCRdb independently ran MiXCR on the RACE reads; one entry per CDR3 protein. The table shows 70,000 or so distinct CDR3 sequences, with 8.5% to 14% occurring only once. The time point is: patch test 3, about 24 weeks after DPC sensitization. Regarding treatment: therapeutic diphenylcyclopropenone sensitization with weekly scalp DPC. The chain uses TRBV12-3 or TRBV12-4 and TRBJ1-2, with TRBD1 as a possible D gene (5 bases). The sample here was whole blood, taken in connection with sensitization to the hapten diphenylcyclopropenone (DPC). The source is a woman between 45 and 60 years old with alopecia areata. Some clones in this sample may be carry-over from other donors' samples. The CDR3 loop reads CASSDSRANYGYTF. The DNA for the CDR3 is TGTGCCAGCAGCGACAGTCGAGCTAACTATGGCTACACCTTC.